A single sample is the source of the 14 T cell receptor beta chains below, sequenced in a study of blood T cell repertoires in COVID-19. Assay: immunoSEQ multiplex PCR; the TCRdb copy retains only in-frame clones and omits some. Seen here are 450,000 to 600,000 clones, roughly 90% observed once, and the top ten hold about 0.65%. The specimen sequenced was PBMCs or T cells enriched from blood (not recorded which). The receptors stem from a woman aged 18-29 years who had recovered from COVID-19.

The chain employs TRBV2 and TRBJ1-6, with D possibly being TRBD1 (5 bases). V lost 8 bases and J lost 10, with 15 bases in between. This CDR3 has 13 residues. Germline V gene lookup returns CDR1 SNHLY and CDR2 FYNNEI. The CDR3 coding sequence is TGTGCCAGCGGTCTTGGGGGAGGGTCACCCCTCCACTTT. This sequence encodes CASGLGGGSPLHF. Using reference TRBV2 and TRBJ1-6 for the parts outside the CDR3, the full variable domain is EPEVTQTPSHQVTQMGQEVILRCVPISNHLYFYWYRQILGQKVEFLVSFYNNEISEKSEIFDDQFSVERPDGSNFTLKIRSTKLEDSAMYFCASGLGGGSPLHFGNGTRLTVT.

The rearrangement links TRBV21-1 to TRBJ2-1; TRBD2 is taken as the D call from the table, unchecked against the DNA. TRBV21-1 is marked as a pseudogene. The CDR3 is made up of 16 amino acids. DNA for the CDR3: TGTGCCAGCAGCAACCGGGACGGGGGGCGAAACAATGAGCAGTTCTTC. Protein product: CASSNRDGGRNNEQFF.

This chain's CDR3 is CATEKVGLNTEAFF. In DNA form, the CDR3 reads TGTGCCACCGAAAAGGTGGGGCTGAACACTGAAGCTTTCTTT. This chain links TRBV6-5 with TRBJ1-1, with a possible D match to TRBD1 (5 bases). The CDR3 length is 14 residues. V was cut by 10 bases and J by 0 bases, with 15 bases left in between. The germline V gene has CDR1 MNHEY and CDR2 SVGAGI.

The genes are TRBV6-5 and TRBJ1-2, with 10 bases that match TRBD1. CDR1 and CDR2 (germline): MNHEY, SVGAGI. The length of the CDR3 is 15 residues. V dropped 0 bases and J dropped 8; count of bases not matched to a gene: 6. CDR3 loop: CASSYSGGTGDGYTF. The CDR3 bases are TGTGCCAGCAGTTACTCAGGGGGGACAGGGGACGGCTACACCTTC.

The chain is built from TRBV7-3 and TRBJ2-3; 9 bases line up with TRBD2. The V and J ends lost 2 bases and 1 base, in that order; junction bases with no gene match: 10. Germline CDR1 and CDR2: SGHTA and FQGTGA. The CDR3 contains 18 residues. The CDR3 DNA sequence: TGTGCCAGCAGCTTACCGGTTGGCGGGGGGGCCGGCACAGATACGCAGTATTTT. It codes for CASSLPVGGGAGTDTQYF.

The chain employs TRBV7-2 and TRBJ2-7; tentatively, D is TRBD1 (5 bases). Germline CDR1 reads SGHTA; CDR2 reads FQGNSA. The CDR3 is made up of 14 amino acids. With 5 bases removed from V and 3 bases from J, the gap between germline ends came to 14 bases. The CDR3 region has the DNA TGTGCCAGCAGCGTATCTAGGGGCCTCTACGAGCAGTACTTC. It specifies CASSVSRGLYEQYF.

This CDR3 is CASASRAGSYGYTF. In nucleotides, the CDR3 is TGTGCCAGCGCTTCCCGGGCGGGGAGCTATGGCTACACCTTC. The chain is built from TRBV6-5 and TRBJ1-2; no clear D gene. The CDR3 consists of 14 residues. Germline CDR1 reads MNHEY; CDR2 reads SVGAGI. The germline V and J ends were trimmed by 8 bases and 4 bases, with 17 bases remaining between them.

The J gene is TRBJ1-3, the V gene TRBV10-3; perhaps TRBD1 as D (6 bases). V was pared by 4 bases and J by 3 bases, with 19 bases between. CDR1 and CDR2 from the germline V gene are ENHRY and SYGVKD. CDR3 length: 17 residues. The CDR3 reads CAISAQTGPRGGNTIYF. CDR3 in DNA: TGTGCCATCAGTGCCCAGACAGGCCCCCGGGGTGGAAACACCATATATTTT.

This chain links TRBV18 with TRBJ1-2, with D unclear. Germline loops: CDR1 KGHSH, CDR2 LQKENI. Trimming shortened V by 3 bases and J by 8 bases, and 34 bases separated the two germline ends. This CDR3 is built from 20 residues. The CDR3 loop is CASSPFLILRAPGLLGGYTF. The CDR3 DNA sequence: TGTGCCAGCTCACCTTTTTTAATTTTACGGGCCCCAGGACTCTTAGGAGGCTACACCTTC.

Regarding this clone: Other DNA sequences in the same sample also yield this CDR3. The rearrangement links TRBV11-2 to TRBJ1-2, with 7 nucleotides matching TRBD1. This CDR3 is built from 15 residues. Germline values: CDR1 SGHAT, CDR2 FQNNGV. V lost 4 bases to trimming and J lost 5 bases; unmatched junction nucleotides: 10. The DNA for the CDR3 is TGTGCCAGCAGCTCATACCGGGACAGAGTATATGGCTACACCTTC. Translation: CASSSYRDRVYGYTF.

J is TRBJ1-1 and V is TRBV19, with D perhaps TRBD1 (6 bases). The CDR3 loop spans 14 amino acids. Germline CDR1 LNHDA, CDR2 SQIVND (reference sequence). V was pared by 6 bases and J by 3 bases, with 14 bases between. The CDR3 DNA sequence: TGTGCCAGTAGGATACAGGGAGGGGACACTGAAGCTTTCTTT. It translates to CASRIQGGDTEAFF.

The V and J genes are TRBV2 and TRBJ2-5, with D tentatively TRBD1 (5 bases). Germline V gives CDR1 SNHLY, CDR2 FYNNEI. The ends were cut back, 8 bases at V and 1 base at J, with 14 bases in the middle. The CDR3 extends over 14 amino acids. CDR3 protein: CASGAPRPQETQYF. CDR3 bases: TGTGCCAGCGGGGCCCCGAGGCCCCAAGAGACCCAGTACTTC.

The gene calls are TRBV5-1 and TRBJ1-1; unclear D gene. This CDR3 is 14 amino acids long. The V end lost 4 bases, the J end lost 0 bases, and 10 bases lay between the germline ends. Germline V gene lookup returns CDR1 SGHRS and CDR2 YFSETQ. CDR3 loop: CASSINGMNTEAFF. CDR3 nucleotide sequence: TGCGCCAGCAGCATAAACGGGATGAACACTGAAGCTTTCTTT. The full variable domain, in which reference TRBV5-1 and TRBJ1-1 provide the parts outside the CDR3, is KAGVTQTPRYLIKTRGQQVTLSCSPISGHRSVSWYQQTPGQGLQFLFEYFSETQRNKGNFPGRFSGRQFSNSRSEMNVSTLELGDSALYLCASSINGMNTEAFFGQGTRLTVV.

This clone has just a few counts. DNA for the CDR3: TGTGCCAGTGAACACTCCTACGAGCAGTACTTC. Translation: CASEHSYEQYF. The chain recombines TRBV19 with TRBJ2-7; D is uncertain. Germline CDR1 is LNHDA and CDR2 is SQIVND (reference sequence). The V and J ends lost 8 bases and 0 bases respectively, with 5 bases between them. The CDR3 has 11 amino acids.